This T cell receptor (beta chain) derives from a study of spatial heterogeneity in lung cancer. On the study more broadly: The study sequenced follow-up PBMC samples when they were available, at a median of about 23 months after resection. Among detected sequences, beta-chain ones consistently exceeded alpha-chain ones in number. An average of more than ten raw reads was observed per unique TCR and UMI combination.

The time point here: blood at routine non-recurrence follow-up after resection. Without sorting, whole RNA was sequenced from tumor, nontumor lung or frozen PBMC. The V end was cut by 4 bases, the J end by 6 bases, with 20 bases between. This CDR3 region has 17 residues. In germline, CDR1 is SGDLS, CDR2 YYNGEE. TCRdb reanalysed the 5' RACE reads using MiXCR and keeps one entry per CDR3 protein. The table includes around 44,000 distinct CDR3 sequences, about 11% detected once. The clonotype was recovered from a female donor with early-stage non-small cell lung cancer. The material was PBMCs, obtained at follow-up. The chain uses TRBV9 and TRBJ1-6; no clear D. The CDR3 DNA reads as TGTGCCAGCAGCCTCTTTGAGGGCCATATTCCTAATTCACCCCTCCACTTT. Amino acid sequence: CASSLFEGHIPNSPLHF.